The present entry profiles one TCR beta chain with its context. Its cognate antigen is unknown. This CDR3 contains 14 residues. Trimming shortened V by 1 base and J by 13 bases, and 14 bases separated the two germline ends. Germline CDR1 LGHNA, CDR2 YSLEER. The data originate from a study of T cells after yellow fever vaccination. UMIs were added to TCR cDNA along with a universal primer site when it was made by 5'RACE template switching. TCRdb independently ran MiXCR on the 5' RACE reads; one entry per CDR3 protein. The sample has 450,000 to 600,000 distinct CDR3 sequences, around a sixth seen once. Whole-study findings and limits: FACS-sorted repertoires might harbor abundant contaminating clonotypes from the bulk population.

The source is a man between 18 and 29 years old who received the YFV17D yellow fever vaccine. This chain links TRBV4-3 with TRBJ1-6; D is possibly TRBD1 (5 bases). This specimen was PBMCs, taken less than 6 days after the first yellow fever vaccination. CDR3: CASSQAGTFWPLHF. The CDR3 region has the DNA TGCGCCAGCAGCCAAGCGGGGACTTTTTGGCCCCTCCACTTT.